The 6 T cell receptor beta chains listed next were all sequenced from one sample in a study of radiation and T cells in renal cell carcinoma. Some clones are missing from TCRdb's copy, which holds only in-frame ones; the method was immunoSEQ multiplex PCR. The data show 120,000 or so clones, approximately 80% seen once. Time point: blood 2 weeks post-SBRT. Treatment: 15 Gy SBRT to primary tumor, nephrectomy 4 weeks later. This material consisted of blood, taken from a patient whose treatment included radiotherapy and nephrectomy. The origin of the receptors is an older woman with renal cell carcinoma.

The rearrangement joins TRBV6-4 to TRBJ1-2, with TRBD1 matching 7 bases. The V gene end was trimmed by 6 bases and the J gene end by 9 bases; junction bases not matched to a gene: 10. The CDR3 runs 13 residues. Germline V gene data show CDR1 as MRHNA and CDR2 as SNTAGT. As DNA, the CDR3 is TGTGCCAGCAGCGGGCAGGGGGTAGGAAGCTACACCTTC. Its translation: CASSGQGVGSYTF.

The chain couples TRBV19 to TRBJ2-2; the D gene is possibly TRBD2 (6 bases). The V and J ends lost 3 bases and 4 bases respectively, with 12 bases between them. Germline V gene data show CDR1 as LNHDA and CDR2 as SQIVND (reference sequence). The CDR3 has 15 amino acids. DNA of the CDR3: TGTGCCAGTAGTATTTGGGGGGTTAGCACCGGGGAGCTGTTTTTT. This encodes CASSIWGVSTGELFF.

The CDR3 reads CASSYSKGGGRGTQYF. The DNA for the CDR3 is TGTGCCAGCAGTTACTCGAAGGGGGGCGGGAGAGGGACCCAGTACTTC. The chain employs TRBV6-5 and TRBJ2-5; a possible D gene is TRBD2 (7 bases). The germline V and J ends were trimmed by 0 bases and 7 bases, with 18 bases remaining between them. The CDR3 contains 16 residues. Germline-derived CDR1 and CDR2 are MNHEY and SVGAGI.

The genes are TRBV28 and TRBJ1-1, with D unclear. The V gene lost 4 bases and the J gene lost 6 bases, with 9 bases spanning the gap. The CDR3 spans 12 residues. Germline V gene data show CDR1 as MDHEN and CDR2 as SYDVKM. Here the CDR3 DNA reads TGTGCCAGCAGTTATGAGTTGGCTGAAGCTTTCTTT. Translating gives CASSYELAEAFF. The full variable domain, its missing parts supplied by reference TRBV28 and TRBJ1-1, is DVKVTQSSRYLVKRTGEKVFLECVQDMDHENMFWYRQDPGLGLRLIYFSYDVKMKEKGDIPEGYSVSREKKERFSLILESASTNQTSMYLCASSYELAEAFFGQGTRLTVV.

This sequence joins TRBV7-9 and TRBJ2-7; no reliable D call. Germline loops: CDR1 SEHNR, CDR2 FQNEAQ (reference sequence). Trimming removed 2 bases from V and 0 bases from J, with 8 bases in between. The length of the CDR3 is 14 residues. As DNA, the CDR3 is TGTGCCAGCAGCTTAACAGATAGCTCCTACGAGCAGTACTTC. Translation: CASSLTDSSYEQYF.

This chain joins TRBV19 and TRBJ2-7; tentative D call: TRBD1 (7 bases). V was clipped by 6 bases and J by 4 bases, with 13 bases between them. This CDR3 has 13 amino acids. Per germline, CDR1 LNHDA and CDR2 SQIVND (reference sequence). The CDR3 region is CASSRTGGYEQYF. The CDR3 DNA follows: TGTGCCAGTAGCCGGACAGGAGGGTACGAGCAGTACTTC.